These 13 T cell receptor beta chains were all obtained from the same sample, sequenced in a study of early T cells in non-severe SARS-CoV-2 infection. TCRdb re-called the 5' RACE reads through MiXCR, storing one row per CDR3 protein. The sample carries over 55,000 distinct CDR3 sequences, 8% to 10% recorded once. Sequenced: whole blood. These receptors were obtained from an adult who was a healthcare worker with PCR-confirmed SARS-CoV-2 infection or an uninfected control (not recorded which).

This clonotype was detected ten times or more. This chain joins TRBV24-1 and TRBJ1-4, with D perhaps matching TRBD1 (6 bases). This CDR3 is 12 amino acids long. V was trimmed by 0 bases and J by 12 bases, leaving 7 bases between them. Looked up from germline, CDR1 is KGHDR and CDR2 is SFDVKD. The CDR3 here is CATSDLQGQLFF. In nucleotides, the CDR3 is TGTGCCACCAGTGATTTGCAGGGGCAACTGTTTTTT.

This clonotype was detected many times. The chain links TRBV5-1 to TRBJ2-5, with D perhaps matching TRBD1 (5 bases). Germline V lookup: CDR1 SGHRS, CDR2 YFSETQ. The V end lost 0 bases, the J end lost 2 bases, and 11 bases lay between the germline ends. This CDR3 region has 15 residues. CDR3 region: CASSLASAGQETQYF. CDR3 DNA: TGCGCCAGCAGCTTGGCCTCGGCAGGGCAAGAGACCCAGTACTTC.

The chain combines TRBV27 with TRBJ1-1; D may be TRBD1 (6 bases). The CDR3 is 17 amino acids. Germline V gene lookup returns CDR1 MNHEY and CDR2 SMNVEV (reference sequence). Deletions cut 1 base from V and 0 bases from J, with 15 bases between. The CDR3, as DNA: TGTGCCAGCAGTTTATACTCTGCGGGGACAATGAACACTGAAGCTTTCTTT. It encodes CASSLYSAGTMNTEAFF.

The chain joins TRBV4-1 to TRBJ1-4; possible D gene TRBD1, 5 bases. CDR1 and CDR2 (germline): MGHRA, YSYEKL. V lost 4 bases and J 6 bases, leaving 12 bases between the germline ends. The CDR3 runs to 14 residues. Here the CDR3 reads CASSRDGRYEKLFF. The CDR3, as DNA: TGCGCCAGCAGCCGGGACGGGAGATATGAAAAACTGTTTTTT.

This chain uses TRBV3-1 with TRBJ2-7; D may be TRBD1 (6 bases). Deletions cut 4 bases from V and 6 bases from J, with 16 bases between. This CDR3 contains 14 residues. Looked up from germline, CDR1 is LGHDT and CDR2 is YNNKEL (reference sequence). The CDR3 sequence is CASSLSIQGFEQYV. The CDR3 DNA reads TGTGCCAGCAGCCTCTCGATTCAGGGGTTCGAGCAGTACGTC.

This clonotype showed up just a few times. The J gene is TRBJ1-4, the V gene TRBV19; D call uncertain. The CDR3 has 12 residues. Trimming cost V 5 bases and J 10 bases, with 11 bases left between them. From germline, CDR1 is LNHDA and CDR2 SQIVND (reference sequence). The CDR3 nucleotides are TGTGCCAGTAGTTATAATCAAGGAAAACTGTTTTTT. This translates into CASSYNQGKLFF.

The gene calls are TRBV7-9 and TRBJ2-6, with 7 bases matching TRBD1. This CDR3 contains 18 residues. With V trimmed by 5 bases and J by 1 base, 11 bases remained unmatched. CDR1 is SEHNR and CDR2 is FQNEAQ in the germline V gene (reference sequence). The chain's CDR3 is CASSGTATTYSGANVLTF. The CDR3 DNA follows: TGTGCCAGCAGCGGGACAGCCACAACCTATTCTGGGGCCAACGTCCTGACTTTC.

This clonotype was seen many times. The rearrangement uses TRBV2 and TRBJ1-1; D ambiguous. The CDR3 totals 14 residues. Germline CDR1 and CDR2: SNHLY and FYNNEI. V lost 6 bases and J lost 1, with 12 bases in between. CDR3 nucleotide sequence: TGTGCCAGCAGAGAGAGTAGGACGAACACTGAAGCTTTCTTT. Translation: CASRESRTNTEAFF.

The table lists this clonotype with a few counts. This CDR3 reads CASKAGTLNTGELFF. In DNA, the CDR3 is TGTGCCAGCAAGGCCGGGACACTAAACACCGGGGAGCTGTTTTTT. The chain employs TRBV6-2 or TRBV6-3 and TRBJ2-2, with D maybe TRBD1 (6 bases). Trimming removed 7 bases at V and 2 bases at J, with 14 bases between. There are 15 residues in the CDR3. The germline V gene has CDR1 MNHEY and CDR2 SVGEGT.

This clonotype came up many times. The chain is built from TRBV20-1 and TRBJ1-5; D uncertain. The CDR3 has 14 residues. The ends were cut back, 0 bases at V and 2 bases at J, with 8 bases in the middle. Germline CDR1 DFQATT, CDR2 SNEGSKA (reference sequence). CDR3: CSAREAEGNQPQHF. The CDR3 nucleotides read TGCAGTGCTAGAGAAGCGGAGGGCAATCAGCCCCAGCATTTT.

The sample holds a few counts of this clonotype. The V call is TRBV6-1, the J call TRBJ1-1; D is ambiguous. The CDR3 has 13 amino acids. Deletions cut 2 bases from V and 0 bases from J, with 4 bases between. From germline, CDR1 is MNHNS and CDR2 SASEGT. The CDR3 DNA reads TGTGCCAGCAGTGAATCTCTGAACACTGAAGCTTTCTTT. This translates into CASSESLNTEAFF.

This clonotype was counted a few times. J is TRBJ1-5 and V is TRBV2; no clear D gene. This CDR3 has 17 amino acids. Germline CDR1 is SNHLY and CDR2 is FYNNEI. V was clipped by 11 bases and J by 4 bases, with 27 bases between them. This CDR3 reads CAARGDGFVGPNQPQHF. DNA of the CDR3: TGTGCCGCGAGAGGAGACGGATTTGTGGGCCCAAATCAGCCCCAGCATTTT.

The rearrangement joins TRBV20-1 to TRBJ1-6; D is undetermined. Germline V gene sequence: CDR1 DFQATT, CDR2 SNEGSKA (reference sequence). The CDR3 runs 13 residues. The germline V and J ends were trimmed by 0 bases and 8 bases, with 8 bases remaining between them. This CDR3 reads CSARDNRDSPLHF. CDR3 nucleotides: TGCAGTGCTAGAGATAACAGAGATTCACCCCTCCACTTT.